This passage covers 21 T cell receptor beta chains from one sample sequenced in a study of blood T cell repertoires in COVID-19. Data came from immunoSEQ multiplex PCR; TCRdb stores just in-frame clones and leaves some out. In the table there are fewer than 140,000 clones, 70% to 80% of which are singletons. The material sequenced was peripheral blood. These TCRs come from a human donor with acute or convalescent COVID-19. The donor label of this sample is uncertain.

The chain recombines TRBV7-9 with TRBJ1-1, with 11 positions matching TRBD1. Germline V gives CDR1 SEHNR, CDR2 FQNEAQ (reference sequence). CDR3 length: 15 residues. V shed 6 bases, J shed 5 bases, and the junction held 8 bases outside the gene matches. CDR3 loop: CASSSFGQGATEAFF. The CDR3 DNA follows: TGTGCCAGCAGTTCCTTCGGACAGGGGGCGACTGAAGCTTTCTTT.

The chain links TRBV7-9 to TRBJ1-1, with 8 bases that match TRBD1. J lost 1 base, V lost 5 bases, and 9 bases had no gene match. CDR1 and CDR2 (germline): SEHNR, FQNEAQ (reference sequence). This CDR3 is built from 16 residues. The CDR3 DNA reads TGTGCCAGCAGCCCAGGACTCAGGGGGCGGAACACTGAAGCTTTCTTT. The encoded protein is CASSPGLRGRNTEAFF.

This chain joins TRBV29-1 and TRBJ2-7; no clear D gene. The germline V gene has CDR1 SQVTM and CDR2 ANQGSEA. The CDR3 totals 14 residues. V lost 1 base to trimming and J lost 6 bases, with 16 bases between them. CDR3 DNA sequence: TGCAGCGTTGAAGCAGGTCCGCAACGCTGCGAGCAGTACGTC. This codes for CSVEAGPQRCEQYV.

The genes are TRBV21-1 and TRBJ2-5; TRBD1, the D gene given by the table, was not confirmed from the DNA. TRBV21-1 is reported as a pseudogene. This CDR3 spans 14 amino acids. CDR3 region: CASSKEQTQETQYF. CDR3 DNA sequence: TGTGCCAGCAGCAAAGAACAGACACAGGAGACCCAGTACTTC.

The V and J genes are TRBV7-3 and TRBJ1-2; D perhaps matches TRBD1 (5 bases). The V and J ends lost 5 bases and 4 bases respectively, with 17 bases between them. Germline V gives CDR1 SGHTA, CDR2 FQGTGA. The length of the CDR3 is 15 residues. The DNA for the CDR3 is TGTGCCAGCAGCCCAGGGCTTACCACCGGCTATGGCTACACCTTC. Translated: CASSPGLTTGYGYTF.

J is TRBJ1-4 and V is TRBV5-1; 9 nucleotides agree with TRBD1. The CDR3 totals 14 residues. Germline-derived CDR1 and CDR2 are SGHRS and YFSETQ. Losses at the gene ends were 5 bases for V and 7 bases for J; bases not matched to a gene: 6. The CDR3 region is CASSLQGAREKLFF. The CDR3 DNA reads TGCGCCAGCAGTTTACAGGGGGCGCGTGAAAAACTGTTTTTT.

The chain combines TRBV2 with TRBJ2-7; D perhaps matches TRBD1 (6 bases). The CDR3 loop spans 15 amino acids. Germline values: CDR1 SNHLY, CDR2 FYNNEI. V was shortened by 2 bases and J by 0 bases, with 11 bases between the two germline ends. The CDR3 DNA sequence: TGTGCCAGCAGTGAACTACAGGGACCCTCCTACGAGCAGTACTTC. Encoded protein: CASSELQGPSYEQYF. Full variable domain (missing parts from reference TRBV2 and TRBJ2-7): EPEVTQTPSHQVTQMGQEVILRCVPISNHLYFYWYRQILGQKVEFLVSFYNNEISEKSEIFDDQFSVERPDGSNFTLKIRSTKLEDSAMYFCASSELQGPSYEQYFGPGTRLTVT.

V is TRBV28 and J is TRBJ2-1; 12 nucleotides line up with TRBD2. The CDR3 runs 16 residues. J gave up 9 bases and V 4 bases, and 10 bases lay outside the gene matches. CDR1 MDHEN and CDR2 SYDVKM come from the germline V gene. CDR3 DNA sequence: TGTGCCAGCAGTTCCCCTAGCGGGGGGGCCTTGGGTGAGCAGTTCTTC. It translates to CASSSPSGGALGEQFF.

V and J are TRBV10-2 and TRBJ2-2, with 13 bases fitting TRBD2. The CDR3 loop spans 17 amino acids. CDR1 is WSHSY and CDR2 is SAAADI in the germline V gene. The V and J ends lost 5 bases and 5 bases, in that order; junction bases with no gene match: 8. The CDR3 reads CASSRGLAGRGTGELFF. The CDR3 coding sequence is TGCGCCAGCAGTCGGGGACTAGCGGGGCGCGGTACCGGGGAGCTGTTTTTT.

About this clone: Given a much more abundant clone one base away, this may be a read error. This chain uses TRBV7-8 with TRBJ2-2; tentative D call: TRBD1 (6 bases). Germline V gene sequence: CDR1 SGHVS, CDR2 FQNEAQ. CDR3 length: 15 amino acids. CDR3: CVSSLSGQGTGELFF. In nucleotides, the CDR3 is TGTGTCAGCAGCCTTTCGGGACAAGGAACCGGGGAGCTGTTTTTT.

V gene TRBV6-1 combines with J gene TRBJ2-2; possible D gene TRBD1, 6 bases. CDR3 length equals 16 residues. The V gene lost 4 bases and the J gene lost 1 base, with 13 bases spanning the gap. Germline V gene data show CDR1 as MNHNS and CDR2 as SASEGT. DNA for the CDR3: TGTGCCAGCAGTGCCAAGGGGGTATGGAACACCGGGGAGCTGTTTTTT. Its protein product is CASSAKGVWNTGELFF.

The chain is built from TRBV7-8 and TRBJ2-5; perhaps TRBD2 as D (7 bases). The V gene lost 1 base and the J gene lost 0 bases, with 15 bases spanning the gap. CDR3 size: 17 residues. The V gene's germline CDR1 is SGHVS and CDR2 FQNEAQ. The DNA for the CDR3 is TGTGCCAGCAGCTTAGTGGGGGGGGCTGGGTACCAAGAGACCCAGTACTTC. The encoded protein is CASSLVGGAGYQETQYF. The full variable domain, with the rest looked up from reference TRBV7-8 and TRBJ2-5, is GAGVSQSPRYKVAKRGQDVALRCDPISGHVSLFWYQQALGQGPEFLTYFQNEAQLDKSGLPSDRFFAERPEGSVSTLKIQRTQQEDSAVYLCASSLVGGAGYQETQYFGPGTRLLVL.

V is TRBV28 and J is TRBJ2-7; 8 bases match TRBD1. This CDR3 is built from 14 residues. V shed 2 bases and J 5 bases; nucleotides not matched to a gene: 5. The germline V gene encodes CDR1 MDHEN and CDR2 SYDVKM. The CDR3: CASSLPRGLDEQYF. CDR3 sequence (DNA): TGTGCCAGCAGTTTACCCAGGGGGCTCGACGAGCAGTACTTC.

CDR3 bases: TGTGCGTGGCAGGGGGCTGGGGTCATTAGCAATCAGCCCCAGCATTTT. Residues: CAWQGAGVISNQPQHF. The chain combines TRBV30 with TRBJ1-5; the match to TRBD1 covers 8 bases. Germline CDR1 GTSNPN, CDR2 SVGIG (reference sequence). The CDR3 is 16 amino acids.

The chain uses TRBV7-2 and TRBJ2-3; D ambiguous. The CDR3 runs 13 residues. Trimming pared 0 bases from V and 3 bases from J, leaving 4 bases between. Germline V lookup: CDR1 SGHTA, CDR2 FQGNSA. The CDR3: CASSLAYTDTQYF. DNA of the CDR3: TGTGCCAGCAGCTTAGCCTATACAGATACGCAGTATTTT.

V gene TRBV7-6 combines with J gene TRBJ1-6; D remains ambiguous. This CDR3 is built from 15 residues. The V and J ends lost 5 bases and 5 bases respectively, with 13 bases between them. The germline CDR1 and CDR2 sequences are SGHVS and FNYEAQ. This CDR3 reads CASSAHHGDNSPLHF. CDR3 in DNA: TGTGCCAGCAGCGCGCACCACGGAGATAATTCACCCCTCCACTTT.

The chain joins TRBV7-2 to TRBJ1-5; TRBD1 might be the D (5 bases). Germline V gene lookup returns CDR1 SGHTA and CDR2 FQGNSA. Trimming left V 1 base short and J 5 bases short, with 12 bases between. The CDR3 loop spans 15 amino acids. The CDR3 sequence: CASSLDRGLYQPQHF. CDR3 DNA sequence: TGTGCCAGCAGCTTAGATAGGGGACTTTATCAGCCCCAGCATTTT. Filled out from reference TRBV7-2 and TRBJ1-5, the complete variable domain reads GAGVSQSPSNKVTEKGKDVELRCDPISGHTALYWYRQSLGQGLEFLIYFQGNSAPDKSGLPSDRFSAERTGGSVSTLTIQRTQQEDSAVYLCASSLDRGLYQPQHFGDGTRLSIL.

The table lists this clone with a few counts. The chain combines TRBV29-1 with TRBJ2-6; D is unclear. Germline assignment: CDR1 SQVTM and CDR2 ANQGSEA. The CDR3 extends over 15 amino acids. Trimming pared 2 bases from V and 0 bases from J, leaving 8 bases between. The CDR3 reads CSVEFGGSGANVLTF. The CDR3 DNA follows: TGCAGCGTTGAATTCGGCGGCTCTGGGGCCAACGTCCTGACTTTC.

This clone was seen a few times. The chain links TRBV23-1 to TRBJ2-7; 8 nucleotides agree with TRBD1. TRBV23-1 is noted as an ORF with a role that remains uncertain. The CDR3 runs 16 residues. The trim removed 8 bases at V and 0 bases at J, leaving 12 bases unmatched. Here the CDR3 DNA reads TGCGCCAGCGCGCTCCAAGACAGGGGACCCTCCTACGAGCAGTACGTC. Protein: CASALQDRGPSYEQYV.

J is TRBJ1-2 and V is TRBV18; D is possibly TRBD1 (6 bases). The V end lost 3 bases, the J end lost 4 bases, and 9 bases lay between the germline ends. There are 13 residues in the CDR3. CDR1 and CDR2 from the germline V gene are KGHSH and LQKENI. The DNA of the CDR3 is TGTGCCAGCTCACCGACAGGCCCCTATGGCTACACCTTC. Encoded protein: CASSPTGPYGYTF.

This clone was detected a few times. The gene calls are TRBV20-1 and TRBJ1-6, with unresolved D. Germline CDR1 is DFQATT and CDR2 is SNEGSKA (reference sequence). Trimming removed 3 bases at V and 3 bases at J, with 6 bases between. This CDR3 spans 13 amino acids. This CDR3 reads CSASGLYNSPLHF. For the CDR3, the DNA is TGCAGTGCTAGTGGGCTCTATAATTCACCCCTCCACTTT.